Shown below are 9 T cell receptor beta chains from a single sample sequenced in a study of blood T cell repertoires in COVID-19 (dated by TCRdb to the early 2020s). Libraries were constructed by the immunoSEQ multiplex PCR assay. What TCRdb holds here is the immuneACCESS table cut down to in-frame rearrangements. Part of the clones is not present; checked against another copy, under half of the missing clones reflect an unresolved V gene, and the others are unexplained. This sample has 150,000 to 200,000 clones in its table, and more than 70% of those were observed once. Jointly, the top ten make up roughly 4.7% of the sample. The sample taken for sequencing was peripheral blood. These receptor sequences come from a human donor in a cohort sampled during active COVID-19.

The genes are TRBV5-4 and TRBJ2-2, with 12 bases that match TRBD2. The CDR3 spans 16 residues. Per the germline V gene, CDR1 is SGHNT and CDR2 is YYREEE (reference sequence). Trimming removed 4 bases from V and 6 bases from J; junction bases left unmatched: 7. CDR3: CASSTRLAGVSGELFF. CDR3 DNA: TGTGCCAGCAGCACCCGACTAGCGGGAGTGTCCGGGGAGCTGTTTTTT.

CDR3 coding DNA: TGTGCCAGTAGAATTACAGGGACACAGACCCAGTACTTC. Protein: CASRITGTQTQYF. V and J are TRBV19 and TRBJ2-5, with D maybe TRBD1 (6 bases). Germline loops: CDR1 LNHDA, CDR2 SQIVND (reference sequence). The V end was cut by 6 bases, the J end by 6 bases, with 14 bases between. CDR3 length: 13 residues.

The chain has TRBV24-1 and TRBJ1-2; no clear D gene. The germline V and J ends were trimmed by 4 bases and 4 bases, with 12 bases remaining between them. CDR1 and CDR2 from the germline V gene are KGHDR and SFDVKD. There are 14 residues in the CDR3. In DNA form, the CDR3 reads TGTGCCACCAGTGACCCCGGGGTTGCCTATGGCTACACCTTC. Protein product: CATSDPGVAYGYTF.

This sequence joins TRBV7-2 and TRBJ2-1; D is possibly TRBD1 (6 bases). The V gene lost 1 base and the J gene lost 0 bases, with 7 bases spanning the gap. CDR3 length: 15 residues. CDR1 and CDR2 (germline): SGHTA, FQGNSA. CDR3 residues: CASSLEDSSYNEQFF. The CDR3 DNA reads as TGTGCCAGCAGCTTAGAGGACAGCTCCTACAATGAGCAGTTCTTC.

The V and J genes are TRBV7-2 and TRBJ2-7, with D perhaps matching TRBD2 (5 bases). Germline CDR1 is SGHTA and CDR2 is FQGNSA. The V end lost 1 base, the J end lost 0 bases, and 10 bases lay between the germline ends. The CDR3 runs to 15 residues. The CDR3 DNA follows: TGTGCCAGCAGCTTAGTCCCGGGGAGCTCCTACGAGCAGTACTTC. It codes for CASSLVPGSSYEQYF.

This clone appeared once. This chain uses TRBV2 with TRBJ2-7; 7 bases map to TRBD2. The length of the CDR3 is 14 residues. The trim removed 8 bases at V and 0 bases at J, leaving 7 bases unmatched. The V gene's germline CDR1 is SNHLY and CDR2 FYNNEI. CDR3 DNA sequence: TGTGCCAGCTGGGCGGGGGAGTTCTCCTACGAGCAGTACTTC. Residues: CASWAGEFSYEQYF.

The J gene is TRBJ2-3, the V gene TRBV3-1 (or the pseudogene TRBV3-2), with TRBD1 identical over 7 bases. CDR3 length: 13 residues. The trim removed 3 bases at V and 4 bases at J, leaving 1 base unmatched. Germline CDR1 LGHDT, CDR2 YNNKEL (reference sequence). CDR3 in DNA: TGTGCCAGCAGCCAGACAGGGCCAGATACGCAGTATTTT. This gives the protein CASSQTGPDTQYF.

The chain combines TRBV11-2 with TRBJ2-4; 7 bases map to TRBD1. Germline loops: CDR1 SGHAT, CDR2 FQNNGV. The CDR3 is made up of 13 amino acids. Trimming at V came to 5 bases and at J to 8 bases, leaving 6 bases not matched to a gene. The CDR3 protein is CASSRQGVDIQYF. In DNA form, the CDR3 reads TGTGCCAGCAGCCGACAGGGAGTGGACATTCAGTACTTC.

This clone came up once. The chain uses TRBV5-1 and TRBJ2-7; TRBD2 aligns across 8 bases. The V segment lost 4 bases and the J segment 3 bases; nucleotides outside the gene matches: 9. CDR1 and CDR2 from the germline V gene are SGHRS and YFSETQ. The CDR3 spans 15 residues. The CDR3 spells CASSHETSANYEQYF. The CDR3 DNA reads TGCGCCAGCAGCCACGAGACTAGCGCGAACTACGAGCAGTACTTC.